The clone carrying this TCR beta chain was recorded only once. The sample originates from a study of glioma-infiltrating T cells after dendritic cell vaccination. Time point indicated: after dendritic cell vaccination, including at tumor progression/relapse. The protocol was immunoSEQ multiplex PCR, while the TCRdb copy is restricted to in-frame clones and leaves out a portion. The table has approximately 85,000 clones, 85% seen once. The sequence was collected from a human donor with glioblastoma. The specimen comprised blood, sampled after dendritic cell vaccination.

The CDR3 here is CASSRQGAKQETQYF. CDR3 bases: TGTGCCAGCAGTCGACAGGGGGCCAAACAAGAGACCCAGTACTTC. The rearrangement joins TRBV2 to TRBJ2-5; TRBD1 agrees at 10 bases. V lost 5 bases to trimming and J lost 2 bases; unmatched junction nucleotides: 5. The CDR3 extends over 15 amino acids. CDR1 is SNHLY, CDR2 FYNNEI, per germline.